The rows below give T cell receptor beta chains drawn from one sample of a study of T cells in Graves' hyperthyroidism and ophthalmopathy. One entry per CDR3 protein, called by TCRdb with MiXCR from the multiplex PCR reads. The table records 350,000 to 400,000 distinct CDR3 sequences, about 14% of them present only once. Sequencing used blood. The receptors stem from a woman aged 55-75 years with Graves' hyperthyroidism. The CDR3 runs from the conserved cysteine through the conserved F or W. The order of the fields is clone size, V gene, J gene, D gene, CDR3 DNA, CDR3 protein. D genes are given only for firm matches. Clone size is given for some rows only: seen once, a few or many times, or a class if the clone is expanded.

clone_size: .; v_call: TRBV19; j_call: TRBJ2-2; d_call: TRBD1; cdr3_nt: TGTGCCAGTAGTAGGGGACAGCAGAACACCGGGGAGCTGTTTTTT; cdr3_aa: CASSRGQQNTGELFF
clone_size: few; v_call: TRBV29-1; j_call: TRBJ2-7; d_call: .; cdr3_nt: TGCAGCGTTGAGTTCGGCCAGCCCTACGAGCAGTACTTC; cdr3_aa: CSVEFGQPYEQYF
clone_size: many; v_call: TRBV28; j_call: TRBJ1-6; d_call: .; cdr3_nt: TGTGCCAGCAGTCTATCTCGGAGTAATTCACCCCTCCACTTT; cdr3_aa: CASSLSRSNSPLHF
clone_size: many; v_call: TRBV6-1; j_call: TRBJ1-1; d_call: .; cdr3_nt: TGTGCCAGCAGTCTGGGGCGCGGCGCTGAAGCTTTCTTT; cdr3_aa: CASSLGRGAEAFF
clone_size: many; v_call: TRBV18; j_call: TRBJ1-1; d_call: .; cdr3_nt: TGTGCCAGCTCACCTTTCGGGCAGTGGGGCACTGAAGCTTTCTTT; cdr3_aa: CASSPFGQWGTEAFF
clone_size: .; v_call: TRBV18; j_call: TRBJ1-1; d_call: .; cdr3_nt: TGTGCCAGCTCACCGGGGGGCATGGATACTGAAGCTTTCTTT; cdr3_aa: CASSPGGMDTEAFF
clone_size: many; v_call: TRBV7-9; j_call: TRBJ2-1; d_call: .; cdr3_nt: TGTGCCAGCAGCTTGCGGGGAGAGGGCAATGAGCAGTTCTTC; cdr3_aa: CASSLRGEGNEQFF
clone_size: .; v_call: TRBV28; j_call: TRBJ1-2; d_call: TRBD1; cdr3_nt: TGTGCCAGCAGGCCTCCGGGACAGGGGGGCTATGGCTACACCTTC; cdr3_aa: CASRPPGQGGYGYTF
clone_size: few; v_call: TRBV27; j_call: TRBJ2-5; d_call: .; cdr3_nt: TGTGCCAGCAGGGACGGAGAGACCCAGTACTTC; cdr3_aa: CASRDGETQYF
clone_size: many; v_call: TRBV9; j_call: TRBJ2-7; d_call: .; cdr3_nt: TGTGCCAGCAGCCCCCAGGGGACTGACCCGTACGAGCAGTACTTC; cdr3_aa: CASSPQGTDPYEQYF
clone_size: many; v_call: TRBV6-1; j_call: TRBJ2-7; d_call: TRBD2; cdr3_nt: TGTGCCAGCAGTGAAGCTAGCGGGAGACGGGACGAGCAGTACTTC; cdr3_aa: CASSEASGRRDEQYF
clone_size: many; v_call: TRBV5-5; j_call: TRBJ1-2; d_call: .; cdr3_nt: TGTGCCAGCAGCTTGGCCGTTGCAGGCGGAATAAACTATGGCTACACCTTC; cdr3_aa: CASSLAVAGGINYGYTF
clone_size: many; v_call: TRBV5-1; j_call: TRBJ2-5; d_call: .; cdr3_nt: TGCGCCAGCAGCTCTGGAGCGGGCCGGCGGGAAGAGACCCAGTACTTC; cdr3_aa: CASSSGAGRREETQYF
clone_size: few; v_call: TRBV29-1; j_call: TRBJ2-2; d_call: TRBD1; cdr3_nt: TGCAGCGTTAGGCCACAGGGGAATTCCGGGGAGCTGTTTTTT; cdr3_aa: CSVRPQGNSGELFF
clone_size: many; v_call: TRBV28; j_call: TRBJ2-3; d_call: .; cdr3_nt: TGTGCCAGCAGTTTGATTCTTTCCACAGATACGCAGTATTTT; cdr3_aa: CASSLILSTDTQYF
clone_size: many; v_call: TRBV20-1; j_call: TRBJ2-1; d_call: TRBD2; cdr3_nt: TGCAGTGCTAGAGCTTCGCGGGAGGGTCTTGATGAGCAGTTCTTC; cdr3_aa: CSARASREGLDEQFF
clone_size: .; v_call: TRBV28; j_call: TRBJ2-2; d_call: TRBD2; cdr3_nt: TGTGCCAGCAGTTTGGGGGGAGGGCCGGCCGGGGAGCTGTTTTTT; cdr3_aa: CASSLGGGPAGELFF
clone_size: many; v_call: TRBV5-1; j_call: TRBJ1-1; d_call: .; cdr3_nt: TGCGCCAGCAGCTCCGGAGACATGAACACTGAAGCTTTCTTT; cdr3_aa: CASSSGDMNTEAFF
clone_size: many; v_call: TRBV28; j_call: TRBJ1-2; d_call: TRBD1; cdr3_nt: TGTGCCAGCAGTTCGGACAGGACGATTCGGGGGGACTATGGCTACACCTTC; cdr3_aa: CASSSDRTIRGDYGYTF
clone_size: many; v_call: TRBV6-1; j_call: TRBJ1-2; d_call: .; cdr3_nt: TGTGCCAGCAGTACCCCAGATTATGGCTACACCTTC; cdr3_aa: CASSTPDYGYTF
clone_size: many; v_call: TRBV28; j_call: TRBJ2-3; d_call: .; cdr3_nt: TGTGCCAGCAGGTCTGAGGGGCTGGAAGATACGCAGTATTTT; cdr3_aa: CASRSEGLEDTQYF
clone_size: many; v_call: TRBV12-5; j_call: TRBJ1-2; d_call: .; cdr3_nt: TGTGCTAGTGGTTTGTCACATGGGTACGGCTACACCTTC; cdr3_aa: CASGLSHGYGYTF